The T cell receptor beta chain under discussion was sequenced for a study of T cell repertoires in cytomegalovirus infection. Overall study context: Indicated by public TCR beta signatures were CMV infection and matching HLA type. Whole-study findings and limits: Using cumulative public TCR beta family frequency, the authors identified those who carried CMV together with the relevant HLA.

Remarks on this clonotype: Its antigen is not known.

TCRdb ran MiXCR on the reads and lists one entry per CDR3 protein. The sample consists of some 62,000 distinct CDR3 sequences, over 20% of them appearing once. The sequencing here drew on CD8+ T cells from cultured PBMCs, taken from culture after CMV antigen stimulation. This TCR came from a human donor in good health (CMV status not recorded). Some clones in this sample may be carry-over from other donors' samples.

Here the CDR3 DNA reads TGTGCCAGCAGCTTAGGTGGGACAGGGGGCGCCGGGGCCAACGTCCTGACTTTC. Translation: CASSLGGTGGAGANVLTF. This rearrangement joins TRBV7-8 to TRBJ2-6, with 12 nucleotides matching TRBD1. J lost 4 bases, V lost 1 base, and 5 bases had no gene match. The CDR3 runs to 18 residues. CDR1 is SGHVS and CDR2 is FQNEAQ in the germline V gene. The whole variable domain, filled in from reference TRBV7-8 and TRBJ2-6, reads GAGVSQSPRYKVAKRGQDVALRCDPISGHVSLFWYQQALGQGPEFLTYFQNEAQLDKSGLPSDRFFAERPEGSVSTLKIQRTQQEDSAVYLCASSLGGTGGAGANVLTFGAGSRLTVL.